These 28 T cell receptor beta chains came from one sample sequenced in a study of control samples from healthy donors and cancer patients. Repertoires were generated with immunoSEQ multiplex PCR, while TCRdb's copy carries only in-frame clones and drops some. The data contain roughly 59,000 clones, roughly 90% of them seen just once; the ten biggest clones take up 1.7%. Material: PBMCs. These receptors all stem from a man aged 40-49 years with colorectal cancer.

V and J are TRBV7-9 and TRBJ2-3; 10 positions agree with TRBD1. V gave up 5 bases and J gave up 0 bases; unmatched junction bases: 2. CDR1 SEHNR and CDR2 FQNEAQ come from the germline V gene (reference sequence). CDR3 length: 15 residues. The CDR3 protein is CASSQGQGSTDTQYF. For the CDR3, the DNA is TGTGCCAGCAGCCAGGGACAGGGGAGCACAGATACGCAGTATTTT.

The rearrangement uses TRBV7-3 and TRBJ2-1, with D possibly being TRBD1 or TRBD2 (6 bases each). This CDR3 comprises 15 residues. Trimming pared 5 bases from V and 1 base from J, leaving 12 bases between. Per germline, CDR1 SGHTA and CDR2 FQGTGA. The CDR3 sequence: CASSRGGGSYNEQFF. The CDR3, as DNA: TGTGCCAGCAGCCGAGGAGGGGGGTCCTACAATGAGCAGTTCTTC. Looking up the rest from reference TRBV7-3 and TRBJ2-1 gives the full variable domain: GAGVSQTPSNKVTEKGKYVELRCDPISGHTALYWYRQSLGQGPEFLIYFQGTGAADDSGLPNDRFFAVRPEGSVSTLKIQRTERGDSAVYLCASSRGGGSYNEQFFGPGTRLTVL.

The genes are TRBV19 and TRBJ1-2; no firm D call. Germline lookup yields CDR1 LNHDA and CDR2 SQIVND (reference sequence). V gave up 5 bases and J gave up 9 bases, with 16 bases separating them. The CDR3 extends over 13 amino acids. CDR3 nucleotides: TGTGCCAGTAGTCCGGATGGCGGATTAAGCTACACCTTC. Translation gives CASSPDGGLSYTF.

The chain recombines TRBV9 with TRBJ2-7; 7 nucleotides match TRBD1. The trim removed 0 bases at V and 2 bases at J, leaving 8 bases unmatched. CDR1 is SGDLS and CDR2 is YYNGEE in the germline V gene. The CDR3 consists of 16 residues. This CDR3 reads CASSVGERGRPYEQYF. The CDR3 nucleotides are TGTGCCAGCAGCGTAGGGGAAAGGGGGCGTCCCTACGAGCAGTACTTC.

V usage is TRBV5-1 and J usage is TRBJ2-5; possibly TRBD1 for D (6 bases). The CDR3 covers 15 residues. Per the germline V gene, CDR1 is SGHRS and CDR2 is YFSETQ. Trimming pared 0 bases from V and 5 bases from J, leaving 14 bases between. The CDR3 nucleotides are TGCGCCAGCAGCTTGGCAACAGGGTTTGGGGAGACCCAGTACTTC. Translating gives CASSLATGFGETQYF.

V gene TRBV27 combines with J gene TRBJ2-3; D unclear. Germline-derived CDR1 and CDR2 are MNHEY and SMNVEV (reference sequence). The CDR3 totals 13 residues. The V end lost 6 bases, the J end lost 0 bases, and 7 bases lay between the germline ends. Here the CDR3 DNA reads TGTGCCAGCAGGCTGGGGAGCACAGATACGCAGTATTTT. As protein: CASRLGSTDTQYF.

This clone has just one count. The chain is built from TRBV6-6 and TRBJ2-7, with D perhaps being TRBD1 or TRBD2 (5 bases each). Trimming removed 5 bases from V and 2 bases from J, with 16 bases in between. Germline-derived CDR1 and CDR2 are MNHNY and SVGAGI (reference sequence). The CDR3 length is 15 residues. CDR3 bases: TGTGCCAGCAGTACCCGGGACGGTCGAACCTACGAGCAGTACTTC. Translating gives CASSTRDGRTYEQYF.

The chain has TRBV18 and TRBJ1-6, with 8 bases lining up with TRBD1. Germline loops: CDR1 KGHSH, CDR2 LQKENI. The CDR3 runs to 14 residues. Losses at the gene ends were 5 bases for V and 5 bases for J; bases not matched to a gene: 2. The DNA of the CDR3 is TGTGCCAGCTCAGCGACAGGGGATAATTCACCCCTCCACTTT. It encodes CASSATGDNSPLHF.

The gene calls are TRBV7-2 and TRBJ2-3; TRBD2 agrees at 9 bases. The CDR3 runs to 16 residues. The V gene end was trimmed by 4 bases and the J gene end by 0 bases; junction bases not matched to a gene: 5. The germline CDR1 and CDR2 sequences are SGHTA and FQGNSA. Here the CDR3 DNA reads TGTGCCAGCAGCTGGAGACTAGCGGCAAGCACAGATACGCAGTATTTT. The encoded protein is CASSWRLAASTDTQYF.

The chain recombines TRBV7-9 with TRBJ1-1, with 9 bases fitting TRBD1. The germline V gene encodes CDR1 SEHNR and CDR2 FQNEAQ (reference sequence). The junction had 3 bases not matched to a gene; V was cut back by 0 bases and J by 4 bases. CDR3 length: 15 residues. The DNA for the CDR3 is TGTGCCAGCAGCTTAGCGTTGACAGGGGGCACTGAAGCTTTCTTT. The encoded protein is CASSLALTGGTEAFF.

The genes are TRBV2 and TRBJ1-2; 10 bases line up with TRBD1. This CDR3 has 15 amino acids. CDR1 and CDR2 (germline): SNHLY, FYNNEI. The J segment lost 6 bases and the V segment lost 7 bases, leaving 11 bases of the junction unmatched. The CDR3 DNA reads as TGTGCCAGCAAAGAGAACCCCGGGACAGGGGATGGCTACACCTTC. It translates to CASKENPGTGDGYTF.

The chain couples TRBV24-1 to TRBJ2-3, with 10 bases aligning to TRBD2. The CDR3 length is 16 residues. With 3 bases clipped from V and 5 bases from J, the junction kept 7 bases outside the gene matches. Germline lookup yields CDR1 KGHDR and CDR2 SFDVKD. CDR3 sequence: CATSDASGGAGDTQYF. CDR3 DNA: TGTGCCACCAGTGATGCCAGCGGGGGGGCGGGAGATACGCAGTATTTT.

The chain recombines TRBV28 with TRBJ1-5, with TRBD1 matching 7 bases. V lost 6 bases and J lost 2; bases outside the gene matches: 10. CDR3 length: 16 residues. Per germline, CDR1 MDHEN and CDR2 SYDVKM. CDR3 in DNA: TGTGCCAGCAGACTCAGGGGGTGGGTCGGCAATCAGCCCCAGCATTTT. It yields the protein CASRLRGWVGNQPQHF.

The rearrangement joins TRBV11-3 to TRBJ1-1, with D possibly being TRBD1 (5 bases). The germline V gene has CDR1 SGHNT and CDR2 YENEEA. The CDR3 consists of 13 residues. The V gene lost 4 bases and the J gene lost 3 bases, with 9 bases spanning the gap. The DNA for the CDR3 is TGTGCCAGCAGCTCCGGGGGGTACACTGAAGCTTTCTTT. Translated, it gives CASSSGGYTEAFF.

The chain carries TRBV3-1 (or the pseudogene TRBV3-2) and TRBJ2-1; TRBD2 agrees at 14 bases. The CDR3 is made up of 15 amino acids. V was pared by 4 bases and J by 7 bases, with 3 bases of the junction left unmatched. In germline, CDR1 is LGHDT, CDR2 YNNKEL (reference sequence). CDR3 residues: CASSRLAGGRNEQFF. The CDR3 bases are TGTGCCAGCAGCCGACTAGCGGGGGGGCGGAATGAGCAGTTCTTC.

The chain has TRBV7-9 and TRBJ2-7; 7 bases map to TRBD1. Losses at the gene ends were 4 bases for V and 1 base for J; bases not matched to a gene: 7. CDR1 SEHNR and CDR2 FQNEAQ come from the germline V gene (reference sequence). This CDR3 contains 15 residues. The CDR3 DNA reads as TGTGCCAGCAGCTCCCGGACAGGAATTTCCTACGAGCAGTACTTC. The encoded protein is CASSSRTGISYEQYF. Using reference TRBV7-9 and TRBJ2-7 for the parts outside the CDR3, the full variable domain is DTGVSQNPRHKITKRGQNVTFRCDPISEHNRLYWYRQTLGQGPEFLTYFQNEAQLEKSRLLSDRFSAERPKGSFSTLEIQRTEQGDSAMYLCASSSRTGISYEQYFGPGTRLTVT.

The chain employs TRBV12-3 or TRBV12-4 and TRBJ2-7, with D uncertain. CDR3 size: 13 residues. V was cut by 6 bases and J by 0 bases, with 9 bases left in between. CDR3 protein: CASRDISSYEQYF. CDR3 bases: TGTGCCAGCAGAGACATTAGCTCCTACGAGCAGTACTTC.

Written as DNA, the CDR3 is TGTGCCAGCAGCCCTATCTTGAGCCCCGCGAGACAGCCCCAGCATTTT. It yields the protein CASSPILSPARQPQHF. V usage is TRBV7-8 and J usage is TRBJ1-5; D gene uncertain. V was shortened by 5 bases and J by 7 bases, with 21 bases between the two germline ends. In germline, CDR1 is SGHVS, CDR2 FQNEAQ. This CDR3 is built from 16 residues.

The rearrangement joins TRBV18 to TRBJ2-1, with no clear D. This CDR3 is built from 11 residues. The germline V gene has CDR1 KGHSH and CDR2 LQKENI. The V gene lost 4 bases and the J gene lost 8 bases, with 6 bases spanning the gap. This chain's CDR3 is CASSRRDEQFF. DNA of the CDR3: TGTGCCAGCTCACGCCGGGATGAGCAGTTCTTC.

Note on this clone: Different DNA sequences within this sample yield the same CDR3. In nucleotides, the CDR3 is TGTGCCAGCAGCGTAGATTCTAACTATGGCTACACCTTC. The encoded protein is CASSVDSNYGYTF. The chain is built from TRBV9 and TRBJ1-2; no reliable D call. Germline-derived CDR1 and CDR2 are SGDLS and YYNGEE. CDR3 size: 13 residues. V was pared by 0 bases and J by 0 bases, with 3 bases between. The whole variable domain, remainder taken from reference TRBV9 and TRBJ1-2, is DSGVTQTPKHLITATGQRVTLRCSPRSGDLSVYWYQQSLDQGLQFLIQYYNGEERAKGNILERFSAQQFPDLHSELNLSSLELGDSALYFCASSVDSNYGYTFGSGTRLTVV.

V and J are TRBV9 and TRBJ1-6; 7 nucleotides line up with TRBD1. The CDR3 runs to 15 residues. Germline CDR1 SGDLS, CDR2 YYNGEE. V gave up 3 bases and J gave up 5 bases; unmatched junction bases: 5. In nucleotides, the CDR3 is TGTGCCAGCAGCGGTACGGGACAGAATAATTCACCCCTCCACTTT. The encoded protein is CASSGTGQNNSPLHF.

The genes are TRBV5-6 and TRBJ2-7; D gene uncertain. Trimming left V 3 bases short and J 8 bases short, with 24 bases between. The CDR3 has 16 residues. Germline CDR1 is SGHDT and CDR2 is YYEEEE. CDR3 bases: TGTGCCAGCAGCTCTGTCCAGGAGTCAGCCGTCCGACAGCAGTACTTC. The encoded protein is CASSSVQESAVRQQYF.

This rearrangement joins TRBV5-6 to TRBJ2-5, with 9 bases fitting TRBD1. Germline V gene data show CDR1 as SGHDT and CDR2 as YYEEEE. The CDR3 covers 16 residues. The junction had 10 bases not matched to a gene; V was cut back by 3 bases and J by 4 bases. CDR3 region: CASSWDGTGQLETQYF. Written as DNA, the CDR3 is TGTGCCAGCAGCTGGGACGGGACAGGGCAGCTAGAGACCCAGTACTTC. The whole variable domain, remainder taken from reference TRBV5-6 and TRBJ2-5, is DAGVTQSPTHLIKTRGQQVTLRCSPKSGHDTVSWYQQALGQGPQFIFQYYEEEERQRGNFPDRFSGHQFPNYSSELNVNALLLGDSALYLCASSWDGTGQLETQYFGPGTRLLVL.

The J gene is TRBJ1-4, the V gene TRBV5-5; possibly TRBD1 for D (6 bases). Looked up from germline, CDR1 is SGHKS and CDR2 is YYEKEE (reference sequence). The CDR3 runs to 14 residues. V dropped 3 bases and J dropped 7 bases, with 13 bases sitting between them. Here the CDR3 reads CASSSTDRSEKLFF. The CDR3 DNA reads TGTGCCAGCAGCTCAACCGACAGGTCTGAAAAACTGTTTTTT.

This clone appeared once. The CDR3 sequence: CASSQRPADSYEQYF. The DNA for the CDR3 is TGTGCCAGCAGCCAGAGACCGGCCGACTCCTACGAGCAGTACTTC. The chain recombines TRBV9 with TRBJ2-7; D gene ambiguous. The CDR3 covers 15 residues. The V end was cut by 4 bases, the J end by 0 bases, with 14 bases between. Germline V gives CDR1 SGDLS, CDR2 YYNGEE.

The rearrangement links TRBV9 to TRBJ1-6; 9 nucleotides agree with TRBD1. This CDR3 has 14 residues. V was clipped by 7 bases and J by 7 bases; unmatched bases: 6. Germline V gene sequence: CDR1 SGDLS, CDR2 YYNGEE. In DNA form, the CDR3 reads TGTGCCAGCCGGGAGGACAGGGGAAATTCACCCCTCCACTTT. Protein: CASREDRGNSPLHF. Combining the CDR3 with reference TRBV9 and TRBJ1-6 gives the whole variable domain DSGVTQTPKHLITATGQRVTLRCSPRSGDLSVYWYQQSLDQGLQFLIQYYNGEERAKGNILERFSAQQFPDLHSELNLSSLELGDSALYFCASREDRGNSPLHFGNGTRLTVT.

The chain is built from TRBV18 and TRBJ1-1, with D hard to call. The CDR3 totals 13 residues. Trimming took off 3 bases at V and 8 bases at J, with 13 bases between the two ends. Germline V lookup: CDR1 KGHSH, CDR2 LQKENI. The chain's CDR3 is CASSPSDPPEAFF. In nucleotides, the CDR3 is TGTGCCAGCTCACCCTCGGACCCACCCGAAGCTTTCTTT.

The chain is built from TRBV19 and TRBJ2-1, with TRBD2 identical over 14 bases. V shed 3 bases, J shed 6 bases, and the junction held 10 bases outside the gene matches. The length of the CDR3 is 18 residues. Germline CDR1 and CDR2: LNHDA and SQIVND (reference sequence). CDR3 loop: CASSMRRLAGGLINEQFF. In DNA, the CDR3 is TGTGCCAGTAGTATGAGGAGACTAGCGGGGGGGCTTATCAATGAGCAGTTCTTC.